A selection of T cell receptor beta chains follows, all from one sample in a study of identical twins. TCRdb redid the calling of the 5' RACE reads with MiXCR, one entry per CDR3 protein. The sample has 1.5 million to 2 million distinct CDR3 sequences, about 30% seen once. Sequencing was done on a sample of cord blood. Receptors originate from a newborn girl in good health. Both conserved end residues are trimmed from each CDR3.

cdr3_length: 12; j_call: TRBJ1-6; v_call: TRBV20-1; cdr3_aa: SANPRGSGSPLH
cdr3_length: 14; j_call: TRBJ2-1; v_call: TRBV12-3/TRBV12-4; cdr3_aa: ASNSRGTSGKNEQF
cdr3_length: 11; j_call: TRBJ2-1; v_call: TRBV7-9; cdr3_aa: ASSWGLLNEQF
cdr3_length: 11; j_call: TRBJ2-5; v_call: TRBV25-1; cdr3_aa: ASIRQVGNEQY
cdr3_length: 11; j_call: TRBJ2-5; v_call: TRBV20-1; cdr3_aa: SARWATKETQY
cdr3_length: 14; j_call: TRBJ1-2; v_call: TRBV6-5; cdr3_aa: AGSYSSRTANYGYT
cdr3_length: 13; j_call: TRBJ1-5; v_call: TRBV4-1; cdr3_aa: ASRRTVVSNQPQH
cdr3_length: 11; j_call: TRBJ2-5; v_call: TRBV29-1; cdr3_aa: SVISRIQETQY
cdr3_length: 12; j_call: TRBJ2-7; v_call: TRBV28; cdr3_aa: ASSPSGHSYEQY
cdr3_length: 16; j_call: TRBJ1-1; v_call: TRBV27; cdr3_aa: ASISIWGAREMNTEAF
cdr3_length: 13; j_call: TRBJ2-3; v_call: TRBV7-2; cdr3_aa: ASRETGGVPDTQY
cdr3_length: 12; j_call: TRBJ2-4; v_call: TRBV12-3/TRBV12-4; cdr3_aa: ASSLARGQGIQY
cdr3_length: 9; j_call: TRBJ2-1; v_call: TRBV29-1; cdr3_aa: SVFPYNEQF
cdr3_length: 12; j_call: TRBJ1-1; v_call: TRBV9; cdr3_aa: ASSVETVNTEAF
cdr3_length: 11; j_call: TRBJ2-5; v_call: TRBV20-1; cdr3_aa: SERGNSPETQY
cdr3_length: 13; j_call: TRBJ2-2; v_call: TRBV10-3; cdr3_aa: AISAQGANTGELF
cdr3_length: 10; j_call: TRBJ2-1; v_call: TRBV28; cdr3_aa: ASTPGGGEQF
cdr3_length: 13; j_call: TRBJ2-1; v_call: TRBV5-6; cdr3_aa: ASSRIWGDTYEQF
cdr3_length: 11; j_call: TRBJ2-3; v_call: TRBV7-2; cdr3_aa: ASSFRRVDTQY
cdr3_length: 13; j_call: TRBJ2-1; v_call: TRBV19; cdr3_aa: ASSFRDRANNEQF
cdr3_length: 11; j_call: TRBJ2-7; v_call: TRBV20-1; cdr3_aa: SARWGQSYEQY
cdr3_length: 10; j_call: TRBJ2-1; v_call: TRBV28; cdr3_aa: PGHHPMDEQF
cdr3_length: 11; j_call: TRBJ1-6; v_call: TRBV2; cdr3_aa: ASTGTRDSPLH